These 14 T cell receptor beta chains came from one sample sequenced in a study of cytomegalovirus exposure and HLA in healthy donors. This PCR relied on a set of 60 Vbeta primers and 13 Jbeta primers. Sequenced by immunoSEQ multiplex PCR; TCRdb stores in-frame clones only, minus some. The table records under 35,000 clones, roughly 66% of them present only once. The material sequenced was PBMCs. The receptors come from a male donor in good health and CMV-seropositive.

This clone was detected only a few times. V usage is TRBV19 and J usage is TRBJ2-3; 10 nucleotides align to TRBD2. With 2 bases clipped from V and 4 bases from J, the junction kept 3 bases outside the gene matches. The CDR3 runs to 15 residues. Germline V gene data show CDR1 as LNHDA and CDR2 as SQIVND (reference sequence). CDR3 sequence (DNA): TGTGCCAGTAGTATACTAGCGGGAGATGCAGATACGCAGTATTTT. Its translation: CASSILAGDADTQYF. Full variable domain (rest looked up from reference TRBV19 and TRBJ2-3): DGGITQSPKYLFRKEGQNVTLSCEQNLNHDAMYWYRQDPGQGLRLIYYSQIVNDFQKGDIAEGYSVSREKKESFPLTVTSAQKNPTAFYLCASSILAGDADTQYFGPGTRLTVL.

The chain has TRBV6-4 and TRBJ2-5; TRBD2 matches at 9 bases. The germline CDR1 and CDR2 sequences are MRHNA and SNTAGT. Trimming took 5 bases from V and 5 from J; bases not matched to a gene: 6. The CDR3 is made up of 14 amino acids. The chain's CDR3 is CASSPAGGQETQYF. The CDR3 DNA sequence: TGTGCCAGCAGTCCAGCGGGAGGACAGGAGACCCAGTACTTC.

This clone was detected once. The rearrangement uses TRBV30 and TRBJ1-3; TRBD1 agrees at 7 bases. Germline trimming cut 1 base from V and 3 bases from J; bases unmatched to any gene: 6. The germline CDR1 and CDR2 sequences are GTSNPN and SVGIG (reference sequence). CDR3 length: 15 residues. The CDR3 coding sequence is TGTGCCTGGAGTGAGGACAGGACGATTGGAAACACCATATATTTT. This sequence encodes CAWSEDRTIGNTIYF.

This clone came up a few times. J is TRBJ2-1 and V is TRBV5-1, with TRBD1 matching over 8 bases. V dropped 10 bases and J dropped 4; count of bases not matched to a gene: 10. This CDR3 region has 14 residues. Germline-derived CDR1 and CDR2 are SGHRS and YFSETQ. CDR3 bases: TGCGCCTGCCACCCGGGACAGGAATACAATGAGCAGTTCTTC. It specifies CACHPGQEYNEQFF.

The chain recombines TRBV9 with TRBJ2-7; 11 nucleotides match TRBD2. With 0 bases clipped from V and 4 bases from J, the junction kept 3 bases outside the gene matches. Per the germline V gene, CDR1 is SGDLS and CDR2 is YYNGEE. This CDR3 spans 15 amino acids. The CDR3: CASSVGGTSGYEQYF. DNA of the CDR3: TGTGCCAGCAGCGTAGGGGGGACTAGCGGTTACGAGCAGTACTTC.

This clone was detected a few times. CDR3 DNA: TGTGCCAGCAGTGAACCGTACAGGGATAGCAATCAGCCCCAGCATTTT. This gives the protein CASSEPYRDSNQPQHF. This chain links TRBV2 with TRBJ1-5, with D maybe TRBD1 (6 bases). Germline V lookup: CDR1 SNHLY, CDR2 FYNNEI. V lost 2 bases and J lost 0, with 11 bases in between. This CDR3 is 16 amino acids long.

CDR3 DNA sequence: TGTGCCAGCAGGTCTCTAGCGGGACGCTACAATGAGCAGTTCTTC. Translation: CASRSLAGRYNEQFF. The chain uses TRBV6-6 and TRBJ2-1, with 9 positions matching TRBD2. The CDR3 is 15 amino acids. The ends lost 6 bases at V and 3 bases at J; junction bases unmatched: 6. Germline-derived CDR1 and CDR2 are MNHNY and SVGAGI (reference sequence).

V gene TRBV18 combines with J gene TRBJ2-5, with 10 bases identical to TRBD1. V shed 6 bases and J 2 bases; nucleotides not matched to a gene: 3. Germline V CDR1 and CDR2: KGHSH, LQKENI. This CDR3 contains 14 residues. The CDR3 sequence is CASSRGQGQETQYF. The DNA of the CDR3 is TGTGCCAGCTCTCGGGGACAGGGGCAAGAGACCCAGTACTTC.

The gene calls are TRBV28 and TRBJ2-7, with 7 positions matching TRBD1. The V and J ends lost 6 bases and 2 bases, in that order; junction bases with no gene match: 10. There are 15 residues in the CDR3. Germline V CDR1 and CDR2: MDHEN, SYDVKM. The CDR3 is CASSLTGVSTYEQYF. The CDR3 DNA follows: TGTGCCAGCAGCCTAACAGGGGTTAGTACCTACGAGCAGTACTTC.

The chain employs TRBV10-1 and TRBJ2-3; D gene uncertain. Trimming left V 4 bases short and J 2 bases short, with 13 bases between. The CDR3 has 15 residues. Germline loops: CDR1 WNHNN, CDR2 SYGVQD (reference sequence). The CDR3 loop is CASSARQPNTDTQYF. Here the CDR3 DNA reads TGCGCCAGCAGTGCCAGGCAGCCTAACACAGATACGCAGTATTTT.

The genes are TRBV14 and TRBJ1-3, with TRBD1 as a possible D gene (5 bases). The CDR3 extends over 16 amino acids. Trimming left V 6 bases short and J 0 bases short, with 15 bases between. The germline gives CDR1 SGHDN, CDR2 FVKESK. For the CDR3, the DNA is TGTGCCAGCAGGGTCGGGGGGATCGGCTCTGGAAACACCATATATTTT. It specifies CASRVGGIGSGNTIYF.

The V and J genes are TRBV5-1 and TRBJ2-7; 11 positions agree with TRBD1. There are 18 residues in the CDR3. In germline, CDR1 is SGHRS, CDR2 YFSETQ. Germline trimming cut 0 bases from V and 0 bases from J; bases unmatched to any gene: 8. The DNA of the CDR3 is TGCGCCAGCAGCTTGGCTTTCGGGACAGGGGGTAGCTCCTACGAGCAGTACTTC. Translated: CASSLAFGTGGSSYEQYF.

This chain connects TRBV2 to TRBJ1-1; 11 nucleotides agree with TRBD1. V was clipped by 3 bases and J by 4 bases; unmatched bases: 7. The germline V gene has CDR1 SNHLY and CDR2 FYNNEI. The CDR3 totals 16 residues. The CDR3: CASSDWTGGWSTEAFF. The CDR3 region has the DNA TGTGCCAGCAGTGACTGGACAGGGGGCTGGAGCACTGAAGCTTTCTTT.

The chain is built from TRBV28 and TRBJ2-7; TRBD2 matches at 14 bases. J lost 7 bases, V lost 5 bases, and 7 bases had no gene match. Germline V gene sequence: CDR1 MDHEN, CDR2 SYDVKM. The CDR3 is made up of 15 amino acids. The CDR3 sequence: CASSTGLAGVWEQYF. The DNA of the CDR3 is TGTGCCAGCAGTACGGGACTAGCGGGAGTATGGGAGCAGTACTTC.